These 29 T cell receptor beta chains were all obtained from the same sample, sequenced in a study of blood T cells in healthy people across ages. PCR was performed a second time for roughly 7 to 12 cycles using a sample-barcoded 5' primer and a J-beta primer mix. TCRdb reprocessed the 5' RACE reads with MiXCR, giving one entry per CDR3 protein. The data show 780,000 or so distinct CDR3 sequences, roughly 50% seen once. The sequenced material came from blood. Receptors originate from a man aged 35 to 55 in good health.

This clonotype was observed a few times. The CDR3, as DNA: TGTGCCAGCAGTTTCGAACGGGGGGCCTACACCTTC. This encodes CASSFERGAYTF. V is TRBV12-3 or TRBV12-4 and J is TRBJ1-2; tentatively, D is TRBD1 (6 bases). The CDR3 covers 12 residues. V gave up 3 bases and J gave up 10 bases, with 12 bases separating them.

J is TRBJ2-1 and V is TRBV29-1; 9 bases are a match to TRBD2. The V gene end was trimmed by 0 bases and the J gene end by 2 bases; junction bases not matched to a gene: 2. The germline V gene encodes CDR1 SQVTM and CDR2 ANQGSEA. This CDR3 is built from 15 residues. The CDR3 DNA is TGCAGCGTTGAAGAAAGCGGGGGGACCTACAATGAGCAGTTCTTC. Its translation: CSVEESGGTYNEQFF.

The V call is TRBV6-5, the J call TRBJ2-5; 9 bases line up with TRBD1. The length of the CDR3 is 20 residues. V shed 4 bases and J 0 bases; nucleotides not matched to a gene: 18. The germline CDR1 and CDR2 sequences are MNHEY and SVGAGI. CDR3 loop: CASSSRPGQGYSEYQETQYF. CDR3 nucleotides: TGTGCCAGCAGTTCCCGCCCGGGACAGGGATACTCCGAGTACCAAGAGACCCAGTACTTC.

This rearrangement joins TRBV27 to TRBJ2-3; tentative D call: TRBD1 (5 bases). The germline V gene encodes CDR1 MNHEY and CDR2 SMNVEV (reference sequence). This CDR3 has 14 residues. Trimming took off 5 bases at V and 3 bases at J, with 12 bases between the two ends. This CDR3 reads CASSPNRLTDTQYF. The CDR3 coding sequence is TGTGCCAGCAGTCCAAACAGGTTGACAGATACGCAGTATTTT.

The chain is built from TRBV3-1 and TRBJ2-5; no definite D call. The V and J ends lost 1 base and 3 bases respectively, with 9 bases between them. This CDR3 has 14 amino acids. CDR1 LGHDT and CDR2 YNNKEL come from the germline V gene (reference sequence). CDR3 amino acids: CASSQVRGKETQYF. Written as DNA, the CDR3 is TGTGCCAGCAGCCAAGTGCGAGGAAAAGAGACCCAGTACTTC.

This clonotype was detected only once. The V and J genes are TRBV3-1 and TRBJ2-3, with unresolved D. The CDR3 has 14 amino acids. The V gene's germline CDR1 is LGHDT and CDR2 YNNKEL (reference sequence). V lost 1 base, J lost 0 bases, and 5 bases lay in between. The CDR3 nucleotides read TGTGCCAGCAGCCAAGTTCTCAGCACAGATACGCAGTATTTT. Amino acids: CASSQVLSTDTQYF.

This clonotype was observed once. The V and J genes are TRBV12-3 or TRBV12-4 and TRBJ2-3; 7 nucleotides agree with TRBD1. This CDR3 is 15 amino acids long. The junction had 6 bases not matched to a gene; V was cut back by 3 bases and J by 3 bases. CDR3 amino acids: CASSLKGAATDTQYF. CDR3 bases: TGTGCCAGCAGTTTGAAGGGGGCAGCGACAGATACGCAGTATTTT.

The chain has TRBV6-6 and TRBJ1-2; tentative D call: TRBD1 (5 bases). V lost 2 bases and J lost 8, with 18 bases in between. Germline CDR1 reads MNHNY; CDR2 reads SVGAGI (reference sequence). There are 15 residues in the CDR3. The CDR3 protein is CASSYGGRASWGYTF. CDR3 DNA sequence: TGTGCCAGCAGTTACGGTGGCAGGGCGTCATGGGGCTACACCTTC.

The CDR3 DNA follows: TGTGCCAGCTCATCATTATTTCTAGCGGAGAGCTCCCTGGAGACCCAGTACTTC. This translates into CASSSLFLAESSLETQYF. The chain recombines TRBV18 with TRBJ2-5; 7 nucleotides agree with TRBD2. Germline loops: CDR1 KGHSH, CDR2 LQKENI. J was trimmed by 5 bases and V by 5 bases; bases with no gene match: 20. The CDR3 is 18 residues long.

This clonotype was recorded at least ten times. The chain uses TRBV5-1 and TRBJ1-1; a weak D match, TRBD1 (5 bases). V was trimmed by 2 bases and J by 1 base, leaving 9 bases between them. CDR3 length: 14 residues. Germline-derived CDR1 and CDR2 are SGHRS and YFSETQ. The CDR3: CASSLRQQNTEAFF. The CDR3 DNA is TGCGCCAGCAGCTTACGACAGCAGAACACTGAAGCTTTCTTT. Full variable domain (remainder filled in from reference TRBV5-1 and TRBJ1-1): KAGVTQTPRYLIKTRGQQVTLSCSPISGHRSVSWYQQTPGQGLQFLFEYFSETQRNKGNFPGRFSGRQFSNSRSEMNVSTLELGDSALYLCASSLRQQNTEAFFGQGTRLTVV.

The genes are TRBV2 and TRBJ2-3, with D perhaps matching TRBD1 (5 bases). The germline V gene has CDR1 SNHLY and CDR2 FYNNEI. The CDR3 loop spans 15 amino acids. The V end was cut by 4 bases, the J end by 5 bases, with 16 bases between. DNA of the CDR3: TGTGCCAGCAGTGCAGGGTTAACTATCGAAGATACGCAGTATTTT. Protein: CASSAGLTIEDTQYF.

This chain joins TRBV28 and TRBJ2-4; 7 bases agree with TRBD1. Looked up from germline, CDR1 is MDHEN and CDR2 is SYDVKM. The CDR3 consists of 16 residues. V lost 4 bases to trimming and J lost 0 bases; unmatched junction nucleotides: 6. CDR3 coding DNA: TGTGCCAGCAGTTCTAACAGGGGTCTAGCCAAAAACATTCAGTACTTC. Residues: CASSSNRGLAKNIQYF. Drawing the rest from reference TRBV28 and TRBJ2-4, the complete variable domain is DVKVTQSSRYLVKRTGEKVFLECVQDMDHENMFWYRQDPGLGLRLIYFSYDVKMKEKGDIPEGYSVSREKKERFSLILESASTNQTSMYLCASSSNRGLAKNIQYFGAGTRLSVL.

This chain joins TRBV15 and TRBJ1-4; D unclear. Trimming took 0 bases from V and 0 from J, leaving 8 bases between them. Germline-derived CDR1 and CDR2 are LNHNV and YYDKDF (reference sequence). The CDR3 contains 16 residues. The CDR3 sequence: CATSRDMGATNEKLFF. Here the CDR3 DNA reads TGTGCCACCAGCAGAGATATGGGAGCAACTAATGAAAAACTGTTTTTT.

V gene TRBV6-5 combines with J gene TRBJ1-2; 9 nucleotides match TRBD1. The CDR3 length is 14 residues. With V trimmed by 7 bases and J by 6 bases, 9 bases remained unmatched. Germline-derived CDR1 and CDR2 are MNHEY and SVGAGI. CDR3 coding DNA: TGTGCCAGCAAAGAGGGACAGGGTTTCGATGGCTACACCTTC. Its protein is CASKEGQGFDGYTF.

The rearrangement joins TRBV9 to TRBJ2-3; 9 bases agree with TRBD2. Germline V gene data show CDR1 as SGDLS and CDR2 as YYNGEE. The length of the CDR3 is 16 residues. The V gene end was trimmed by 0 bases and the J gene end by 3 bases; junction bases not matched to a gene: 5. CDR3 nucleotide sequence: TGTGCCAGCAGCGTAGGCAGCGGGGGGTGGACAGATACGCAGTATTTT. Its translation is CASSVGSGGWTDTQYF.

This clonotype has just a few counts. The rearrangement links TRBV4-1 to TRBJ2-4, with D maybe TRBD1 (6 bases). The germline V gene has CDR1 MGHRA and CDR2 YSYEKL. The CDR3 consists of 15 residues. V shed 4 bases and J shed 0 bases, with 10 bases lying between them. The CDR3 is CASSRRTVAKNIQYF. CDR3 DNA: TGCGCCAGCAGCCGTCGGACAGTAGCCAAAAACATTCAGTACTTC.

The chain uses TRBV6-2 or TRBV6-3 and TRBJ2-4; 9 nucleotides align to TRBD1. The end of the DNA is better explained by TRBJ2-7, so the J call may be wrong. This CDR3 is 13 amino acids long. Per the germline V gene, CDR1 is MNHEY and CDR2 is SVGEGT. CDR3 protein: CASSWGQGSEQYF. CDR3 bases: TGTGCCAGCAGTTGGGGACAGGGATCCGAGCAGTACTTC.

This sequence joins TRBV12-3 or TRBV12-4 and TRBJ2-5, with TRBD2 as a possible D gene (6 bases). Trimming removed 6 bases from V and 11 bases from J, with 25 bases in between. The CDR3 has 15 amino acids. The CDR3 DNA follows: TGTGCCAGCAGCCCTAGCGTCGGCTCCTACAATGAGCAGTACTTC. Its protein is CASSPSVGSYNEQYF.

The CDR3 protein is CADTSGSGGLYEQFF. The CDR3 DNA reads TGTGCCGACACTAGCGGGAGCGGTGGGTTATATGAGCAGTTCTTC. The genes are TRBV2 and TRBJ2-1, with TRBD2 identical over 11 bases. CDR1 and CDR2 (germline): SNHLY, FYNNEI. CDR3 length equals 15 residues. V gave up 11 bases and J gave up 8 bases; unmatched junction bases: 14.

The gene calls are TRBV7-2 and TRBJ2-1; TRBD2 aligns across 10 bases. The junction had 11 bases not matched to a gene; V was cut back by 1 base and J by 5 bases. This CDR3 is built from 18 residues. Germline values: CDR1 SGHTA, CDR2 FQGNSA. CDR3 region: CASSLGTVAGGLNNEQFF. CDR3 in DNA: TGTGCCAGCAGCTTAGGGACCGTAGCGGGAGGACTAAACAATGAGCAGTTCTTC.

The rearrangement links TRBV7-2 to TRBJ2-3; 9 positions agree with TRBD2. Germline V gives CDR1 SGHTA, CDR2 FQGNSA. The ends lost 0 bases at V and 5 bases at J; junction bases unmatched: 9. This CDR3 spans 17 amino acids. CDR3 protein: CASSLALAGVRGDTQYF. CDR3 coding DNA: TGTGCCAGCAGCTTAGCTTTAGCGGGGGTGAGGGGAGATACGCAGTATTTT.

J is TRBJ2-1 and V is TRBV5-5, with D hard to call. The last part of the DNA fits TRBJ2-7 better; the J call may be wrong. There are 16 residues in the CDR3. CDR1 and CDR2 (germline): SGHKS, YYEKEE (reference sequence). The CDR3 loop reads CASSLFRSVSYNEQYF. For the CDR3, the DNA is TGTGCCAGCAGCTTGTTTCGATCCGTTTCCTACAATGAGCAGTACTTC.

The V gene is TRBV7-2, the J gene TRBJ2-1; no firm D call. This CDR3 has 13 amino acids. The V and J ends lost 6 bases and 3 bases respectively, with 9 bases between them. CDR1 SGHTA and CDR2 FQGNSA come from the germline V gene. The CDR3: CASRPMVYNEQFF. Written as DNA, the CDR3 is TGTGCCAGCAGACCCATGGTCTACAATGAGCAGTTCTTC. The full variable domain, with the rest looked up from reference TRBV7-2 and TRBJ2-1, is GAGVSQSPSNKVTEKGKDVELRCDPISGHTALYWYRQSLGQGLEFLIYFQGNSAPDKSGLPSDRFSAERTGGSVSTLTIQRTQQEDSAVYLCASRPMVYNEQFFGPGTRLTVL.

J is TRBJ2-1 and V is TRBV20-1, with D perhaps matching TRBD1 (6 bases). Germline lookup yields CDR1 DFQATT and CDR2 SNEGSKA (reference sequence). This CDR3 comprises 17 residues. CDR3 region: CSSPGTIEGGPYNEQFF. CDR3 bases: TGCAGCTCGCCCGGGACAATCGAAGGCGGGCCCTACAATGAGCAGTTCTTC.

The chain is built from TRBV6-5 and TRBJ1-2; D possibly corresponds to TRBD1 (6 bases). The CDR3 loop spans 14 amino acids. V was clipped by 2 bases and J by 4 bases, with 11 bases between them. Germline assignment: CDR1 MNHEY and CDR2 SVGAGI. CDR3 nucleotide sequence: TGTGCCAGCAGTTACAGGGGGGGAAGCTATGGCTACACCTTC. Amino acids: CASSYRGGSYGYTF.

This clonotype was counted between two and nine times. V is TRBV5-1 and J is TRBJ2-3; D is undetermined. Germline loops: CDR1 SGHRS, CDR2 YFSETQ. Deletions cut 1 base from V and 2 bases from J, with 8 bases between. This CDR3 comprises 14 residues. CDR3 sequence: CASSLLGHTDTQYF. The CDR3 DNA is TGCGCCAGCAGCTTGTTGGGCCACACAGATACGCAGTATTTT.

V and J are TRBV5-1 and TRBJ1-6; D possibly corresponds to TRBD1 (6 bases). Germline values: CDR1 SGHRS, CDR2 YFSETQ. V was trimmed by 4 bases and J by 0 bases, leaving 17 bases between them. This CDR3 contains 18 residues. The chain's CDR3 is CASSPWEGVSSYNSPLHF. CDR3 bases: TGCGCCAGCAGCCCATGGGAGGGGGTGAGCTCCTATAATTCACCCCTCCACTTT.

V and J are TRBV12-3 or TRBV12-4 and TRBJ1-4; D ambiguous. The CDR3 extends over 11 amino acids. The V and J ends lost 4 bases and 8 bases respectively, with 5 bases between them. The CDR3 is CASSWSEKLFF. CDR3 DNA: TGTGCCAGCAGTTGGTCCGAAAAACTGTTTTTT.

In this sample, this clonotype turned up once. The chain has TRBV5-5 and TRBJ2-6, with D perhaps matching TRBD1 (6 bases). Trimming took 4 bases from V and 2 from J, leaving 10 bases between them. CDR1 SGHKS and CDR2 YYEKEE come from the germline V gene (reference sequence). The CDR3 runs to 15 residues. CDR3 DNA: TGTGCCAGCAGCCAACAGGGTCCTGGGGCCAACGTCCTGACTTTC. This sequence encodes CASSQQGPGANVLTF. The full variable domain, completed using reference TRBV5-5 and TRBJ2-6, is DAGVTQSPTHLIKTRGQQVTLRCSPISGHKSVSWYQQVLGQGPQFIFQYYEKEERGRGNFPDRFSARQFPNYSSELNVNALLLGDSALYLCASSQQGPGANVLTFGAGSRLTVL.